A selection of T cell receptor beta chains follows, all from one sample in a study of CXCR3-negative and CXCR3-positive naive CD8 T cells. TCRdb re-called the 5' RACE reads and shows each CDR3 protein once, DNA omitted. This table holds over 70,000 distinct CDR3 sequences. The sequencing input was naive CXCR3+ CD8+ T cells from blood. The origin of the receptors is a human donor in good health. Some clones in this sample may be carry-over from other donors' samples. Both conserved end residues are part of each CDR3.

V gene: TRBV7-6; J gene: TRBJ2-2; CDR3 length: 16; CDR3 protein: CASSLLTGEDTGELFF
V gene: TRBV12-3/TRBV12-4; J gene: TRBJ2-7; CDR3 length: 15; CDR3 protein: CASSPPRTGTSEQYF
V gene: TRBV15; J gene: TRBJ2-3; CDR3 length: 15; CDR3 protein: CATNPEGEPPDTQYF
V gene: TRBV7-2; J gene: TRBJ2-7; CDR3 length: 14; CDR3 protein: CASSLERDGYEQYF
V gene: TRBV12-3/TRBV12-4; J gene: TRBJ2-7; CDR3 length: 11; CDR3 protein: CASGNSYEQYF
V gene: TRBV12-3/TRBV12-4; J gene: TRBJ2-6; CDR3 length: 12; CDR3 protein: CASTPGANVLTF
V gene: TRBV2; J gene: TRBJ2-7; CDR3 length: 14; CDR3 protein: CASSEFSSSYEQYF
V gene: TRBV20-1; J gene: TRBJ1-4; CDR3 length: 15; CDR3 protein: CSAPMNGAWAEKLFF
V gene: TRBV7-9; J gene: TRBJ1-3; CDR3 length: 15; CDR3 protein: CASSSVTGNGNTIYF
V gene: TRBV6-1; J gene: TRBJ1-3; CDR3 length: 16; CDR3 protein: CASSEGPDRGGNTIYF
V gene: TRBV27; J gene: TRBJ1-1; CDR3 length: 13; CDR3 protein: CASSLSQGTEAFF
V gene: TRBV4-3; J gene: TRBJ1-1; CDR3 length: 15; CDR3 protein: CASSRDRDPNTEAFF
V gene: TRBV28; J gene: TRBJ2-5; CDR3 length: 16; CDR3 protein: CASSLPIAESQETQYF
V gene: TRBV28; J gene: TRBJ2-5; CDR3 length: 14; CDR3 protein: CASSGLVGQETQYF
V gene: TRBV6-5; J gene: TRBJ1-3; CDR3 length: 16; CDR3 protein: CASSSRPDISGNTIYF
V gene: TRBV20-1; J gene: TRBJ1-1; CDR3 length: 13; CDR3 protein: CSARDLSSGEAFF
V gene: TRBV7-9; J gene: TRBJ2-2; CDR3 length: 13; CDR3 protein: CASSPRLSGELFF
V gene: TRBV9; J gene: TRBJ2-1; CDR3 length: 13; CDR3 protein: CASSGLPFYEQFF
V gene: TRBV6-4; J gene: TRBJ2-2; CDR3 length: 13; CDR3 protein: CASSEGDYGELFF
V gene: TRBV5-1; J gene: TRBJ2-7; CDR3 length: 14; CDR3 protein: CASSSGGITYEQYF
V gene: TRBV6-1; J gene: TRBJ1-2; CDR3 length: 14; CDR3 protein: CASSEAPGAGGYTF
V gene: TRBV20-1; J gene: TRBJ2-5; CDR3 length: 13; CDR3 protein: CSAAGLFQETQYF